This T cell receptor beta chain is from a study of cytomegalovirus exposure and HLA in healthy donors. The study's findings and limits: The authors enumerated some 170 TCR beta chains as linked to cytomegalovirus. TCR sequences were mostly rare, though some public TCRs occurred in many donors. The productive fraction for most TCR beta V segments was about 90% or about 30% in an earlier analysis. A later analysis linked some 17,000 TCR beta sequences to HLA alleles at 0.05 false discovery rate.

PCR was performed using 60 Vbeta and 13 Jbeta primers. TCRdb's copy holds only in-frame clones and misses some; the assay was immunoSEQ multiplex PCR. The sample lists fewer than 110,000 clones; 76% were seen once. This CDR3 comprises 14 residues. V was clipped by 2 bases and J by 5 bases, with 10 bases between them. Germline V gene lookup returns CDR1 SEHNR and CDR2 FQNEAQ (reference sequence). Turning to this clone: Its specificity is unknown.

The J gene is TRBJ1-5, the V gene TRBV7-9, with unresolved D. The specimen sequenced was PBMCs. This TCR derives from a man aged 35 to 55 in good health and CMV-seronegative. The CDR3 reads CASSLSPRDQPQHF. CDR3 DNA sequence: TGTGCCAGCAGCTTAAGCCCGAGGGATCAGCCCCAGCATTTT.